This T cell receptor beta chain was recovered during a study of cytomegalovirus exposure and HLA in healthy donors. Germline V CDR1 and CDR2: SEHNR, FQNEAQ (reference sequence). Trimming stripped 1 base from V and 4 bases from J, with 13 bases between. This CDR3 has 15 amino acids. This clone has a single count. As yet, its antigen is unknown. Clones were read by immunoSEQ multiplex PCR, and TCRdb kept only the in-frame ones, dropping some. The repertoire includes fewer than 200,000 clones, 80% to 85% of them detected once, and 2.8% sits in the top ten. Study-level findings and limits: Despite most TCR sequences being rare, some public TCRs occurred in many donors.

The receptor's source is a woman aged 18-29 years in good health and CMV-seropositive. The chain combines TRBV7-9 with TRBJ1-2; D is ambiguous. Sequenced material: PBMCs. CDR3 bases: TGTGCCAGCAGCTTAGGGACTCTGTTGGTCTATGGCTACACCTTC. Encoded protein: CASSLGTLLVYGYTF.